This is a list of T cell receptor beta chains from one sample in a study of CD8+CD57+ T cells in acquired aplastic anemia. TCRdb reprocessed the reads via MiXCR and lists one record per CDR3 protein. The table includes fewer than 200,000 distinct CDR3 sequences, approximately 48% detected once. Material for sequencing was sorted CD4+, CD8+, or CD8+CD57+ T cells (not recorded which) from PBMCs. Source of these receptors: a human donor with aplastic anemia. Both conserved end residues are trimmed from each CDR3.

V gene | CDR3 protein
TRBV7-8 | ASSLSMEYNEQF
TRBV12-3/TRBV12-4 | ASSLGNTEAF
TRBV4-1 | ASSQPLGRNTEAF
TRBV15 | ATSRRRLETQY
TRBV10-3 | AISESTDYYGYT
TRBV24-1 | ATSDPRGGGYGYT
TRBV25-1 | ASSVSGAGELF
TRBV2 | ASMVRQLYSPLH
TRBV7-9 | ASSLLGGQSYEQY
TRBV7-9 | ASRAGGEKLF
TRBV11-2 | ASSLDLNQPQH
TRBV19 | ASSNRGGDEKLF
TRBV25-1 | ASSDRDKLYGYT
TRBV6-1 | ASSVGTGGGRDEQY
TRBV6-1 | ASSPGERNTIY
TRBV2 | ASSESRSDTPRNYGYT
TRBV12-3/TRBV12-4 | ASSFSGANVLT
TRBV9 | ASSVGSQGGPGNTIY
TRBV2 | ASSVGQDGY
TRBV12-3/TRBV12-4 | ASRGLGNTEAF
TRBV20-1 | SASGTGYEQY
TRBV29-1 | SARDRRNSPLH